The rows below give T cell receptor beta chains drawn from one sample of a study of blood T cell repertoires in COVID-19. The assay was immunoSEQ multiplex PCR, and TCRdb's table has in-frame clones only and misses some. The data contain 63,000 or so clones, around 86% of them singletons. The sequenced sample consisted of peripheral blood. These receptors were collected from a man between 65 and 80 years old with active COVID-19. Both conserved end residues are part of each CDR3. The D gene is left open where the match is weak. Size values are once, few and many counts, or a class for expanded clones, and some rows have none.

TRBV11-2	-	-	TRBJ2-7	TGTGCCAGCAGCTCGCAGGGTCCGGGCGAGCAGTACTTC	CASSSQGPGEQYF
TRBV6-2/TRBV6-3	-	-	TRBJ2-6	TGTGCCAGCAGTTACGGGGCCGGGGCCAACGTCCTGACTTTC	CASSYGAGANVLTF
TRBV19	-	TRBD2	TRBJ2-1	TGTGCCAGTAGTAGCCCCGGACTAGCGGGACCCAATGAGCAGTTCTTC	CASSSPGLAGPNEQFF
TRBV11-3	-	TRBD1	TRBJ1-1	TGTGCCTCACAAGGGGGCAGGATGAACACTGAAGCTTTCTTT	CASQGGRMNTEAFF
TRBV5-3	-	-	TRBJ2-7	TGTGCAACAGGGCACACCTACGAGCAGTACTTC	CATGHTYEQYF
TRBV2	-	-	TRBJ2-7	TGTGCCAGCCGACCCCGTGGGCCCAGCTCCTACGAGCAGTACTTC	CASRPRGPSSYEQYF
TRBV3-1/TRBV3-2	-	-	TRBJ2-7	TGTGCCAGCAGCCAAGTGGAGGGGGCGTACGAGCAGTACTTC	CASSQVEGAYEQYF
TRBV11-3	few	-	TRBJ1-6	TGTGCCAGCAGCTTAGGGGCAGGGGATAATTCACCCCTCCACTTT	CASSLGAGDNSPLHF
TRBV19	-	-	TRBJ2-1	TGTGCCAGTAGTACAGGGCCATCACAGTTCTTC	CASSTGPSQFF
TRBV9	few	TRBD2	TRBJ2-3	TGTGCCAGCAGCCCCAAAGGGGGGACTAGCGGCACAGATACGCAGTATTTT	CASSPKGGTSGTDTQYF
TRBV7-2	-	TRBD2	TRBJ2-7	TGTGCCAGCAGCTGGGGGGCGGGAGGGGCCTACGAGCAGTACTTC	CASSWGAGGAYEQYF
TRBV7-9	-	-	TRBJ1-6	TGTGCCAGCAGCTTAGGGACTGGCCTCCATAATTCACCCCTCCACTTT	CASSLGTGLHNSPLHF
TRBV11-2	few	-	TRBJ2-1	TGTGCCAGCAGCCCGAGCCCCGGGTCGCAGTTCTTC	CASSPSPGSQFF
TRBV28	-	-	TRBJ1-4	TGTGCCAGCAGTGTCGTGAGGGAAAAACTGTTTTTT	CASSVVREKLFF
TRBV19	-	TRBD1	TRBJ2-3	TGTGCCAGTAGTCCCCTGGGGCAGGGGGTCACAGATACGCAGTATTTT	CASSPLGQGVTDTQYF
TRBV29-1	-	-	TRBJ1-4	TGCAGCGCCACGGGGGTGTCTAATGAAAAACTGTTTTTT	CSATGVSNEKLFF
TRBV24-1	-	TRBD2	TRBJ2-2	TGTGCCACCAGTGATTTGGGGACTACCTCGAACACCGGGGAGCTGTTTTTT	CATSDLGTTSNTGELFF
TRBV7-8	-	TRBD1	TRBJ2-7	TGTGCCAGCAGCCGGTCGGTTGGGATGGGCGACAGGGGGAGCTCCTACGAGCAGTACTTC	CASSRSVGMGDRGSSYEQYF
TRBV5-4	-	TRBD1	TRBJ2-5	TGTGCCAGCAGACCGGGACAGGGTCGGGAAGAGACCCAGTACTTC	CASRPGQGREETQYF
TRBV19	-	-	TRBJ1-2	TGTGCCAGTAGTATTGGGGCAGGGGCCAGCCACTATGGCTACACCTTC	CASSIGAGASHYGYTF
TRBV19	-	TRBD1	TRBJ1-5	TGTGCCAGTAGTAGGGGACAGGGGAGGCATCAGCCCCAGCATTTT	CASSRGQGRHQPQHF
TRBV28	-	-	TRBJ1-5	TGTGCCAGCACCCTCCCTTCGGGTTCCCAGCATTTT	CASTLPSGSQHF
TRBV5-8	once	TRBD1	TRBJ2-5	TGTGCCAGCAGCCCCGGACAGGGGGTTTGGGAGACCCAGTACTTC	CASSPGQGVWETQYF
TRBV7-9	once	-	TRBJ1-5	TGTGCCAGCAGCTTAGGTGGGAGGGGAGGCAATCAGCCCCAGCATTTT	CASSLGGRGGNQPQHF
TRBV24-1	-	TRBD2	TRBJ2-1	TGTGCCACCAGTGGGACCCTAGCGGGAACCCACAATGAGCAGTTCTTC	CATSGTLAGTHNEQFF
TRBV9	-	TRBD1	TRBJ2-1	TGTGCCAGCAGCGTAGATTGGGGGGGGACAGGGTCCATCGGCTCCTACAATGAGCAGTTCTTC	CASSVDWGGTGSIGSYNEQFF
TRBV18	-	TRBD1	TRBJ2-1	TGTGCCAGCTCACGGACAGACAGGGATCCTCGACACTACAATGAGCAGTTCTTC	CASSRTDRDPRHYNEQFF
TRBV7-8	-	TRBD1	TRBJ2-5	TGTGCCAGCAGCTTAGCCCGAGGACAGGGGGCAGTTGAGACCCAGTACTTC	CASSLARGQGAVETQYF
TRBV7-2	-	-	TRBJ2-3	TGTGCCAGCAGCTCCGCGGATACGCAGTATTTT	CASSSADTQYF
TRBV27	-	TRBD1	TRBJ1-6	TGTGCCAGCAAAAAGGGCCAGGGGGCGACGAGCTCCTATAATTCACCCCTCCACTTT	CASKKGQGATSSYNSPLHF
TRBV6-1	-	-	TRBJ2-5	TGTGCCAGCAGTGAAGTCTGGGGGCCCCAAGAGACCCAGTACTTC	CASSEVWGPQETQYF
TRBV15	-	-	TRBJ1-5	TGTGCCACCAGCAGAGAGTCCGGGCCCCAGCATTTT	CATSRESGPQHF
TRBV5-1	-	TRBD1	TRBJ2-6	TGCGCCAGCAGCTTGGGGACAGGGGGGACTGGGGCCAACGTCCTGACTTTC	CASSLGTGGTGANVLTF
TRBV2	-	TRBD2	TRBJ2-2	TGTGCCAGCAGTGAAGGGACTAGCGCCAACACCGGGGAGCTGTTTTTT	CASSEGTSANTGELFF
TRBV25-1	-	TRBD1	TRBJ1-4	TGTGCCAGCAGTGAATGGGGACAGGGGAATGAAAAACTGTTTTTT	CASSEWGQGNEKLFF
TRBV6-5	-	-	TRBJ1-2	TGTGCCAGCAGTTATAGCGGCAGGAGAATTCGGGGCTACACCTTC	CASSYSGRRIRGYTF